This TCR beta chain was captured by sequencing in a study of blood T cell repertoires in COVID-19. As for the study in general: PBMCs, B-cell-depleted T cells, or T cells were the source of the cDNA or gDNA that made up the material.

In the original workflow: Nucleated cell number was recorded as an estimate derived from reference gene primer amplification. Repertoires were generated with immunoSEQ multiplex PCR, while TCRdb's copy carries only in-frame clones and drops some. V and J calls and clone size are as listed in that table; D and trimming were resolved from the DNA. Altogether fewer than 200,000 clones are present, around 80% being singletons, with the ten largest covering 13% to 15%. V was cut by 7 bases and J by 4 bases, with 8 bases left in between. The CDR3 has 12 amino acids. The germline CDR1 and CDR2 sequences are SNHLY and FYNNEI. Participants came from some 23 US areas, aged about 18 to 100 years. Membership in each cohort depended on participant-reported clinical history.

The sequence was obtained from a man in his fifties or sixties who had recovered from COVID-19. The chain recombines TRBV2 with TRBJ1-5, with a tentative D call TRBD1 (5 bases). Sequenced: PBMCs or T cells enriched from blood (not recorded which). CDR3 sequence (DNA): TGTGCCAGCACAAAGGGGAATCAGCCCCAGCATTTT. Translated: CASTKGNQPQHF.